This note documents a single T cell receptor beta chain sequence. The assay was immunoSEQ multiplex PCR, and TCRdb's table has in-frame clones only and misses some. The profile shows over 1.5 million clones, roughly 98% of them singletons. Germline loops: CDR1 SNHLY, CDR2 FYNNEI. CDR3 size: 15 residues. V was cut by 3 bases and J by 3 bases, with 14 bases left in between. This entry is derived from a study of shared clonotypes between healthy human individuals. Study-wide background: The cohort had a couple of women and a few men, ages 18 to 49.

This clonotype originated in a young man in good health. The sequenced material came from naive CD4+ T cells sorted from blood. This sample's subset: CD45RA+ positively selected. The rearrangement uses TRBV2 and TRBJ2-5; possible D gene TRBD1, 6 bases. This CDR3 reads CASSDPQGKEETQYF. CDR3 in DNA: TGTGCCAGCAGTGACCCTCAGGGGAAAGAAGAGACCCAGTACTTC.